This T cell receptor beta chain was identified during a study of cytomegalovirus exposure and HLA in healthy donors. This cohort consisted of healthy bone marrow donors. It was with 60 Vbeta and 13 Jbeta primers that the PCR ran. The data were produced by immunoSEQ multiplex PCR, yet TCRdb's version contains in-frame clones alone and is incomplete. The sample has some 120,000 clones; around 80% are singletons. The receptor was derived from a female donor in good health and CMV-seronegative. The sequenced sample was PBMCs.

This chain's CDR3 is CASSRTGRGEKLFF. The CDR3 DNA reads TGTGCCAGCAGCCGTACAGGACGCGGTGAAAAACTGTTTTTT. This chain links TRBV13 with TRBJ1-4; possible D gene TRBD1, 5 bases. CDR3 length equals 14 residues. Deletions cut 5 bases from V and 7 bases from J, with 14 bases between. The germline V gene encodes CDR1 PRHDT and CDR2 FYEKMQ (reference sequence).